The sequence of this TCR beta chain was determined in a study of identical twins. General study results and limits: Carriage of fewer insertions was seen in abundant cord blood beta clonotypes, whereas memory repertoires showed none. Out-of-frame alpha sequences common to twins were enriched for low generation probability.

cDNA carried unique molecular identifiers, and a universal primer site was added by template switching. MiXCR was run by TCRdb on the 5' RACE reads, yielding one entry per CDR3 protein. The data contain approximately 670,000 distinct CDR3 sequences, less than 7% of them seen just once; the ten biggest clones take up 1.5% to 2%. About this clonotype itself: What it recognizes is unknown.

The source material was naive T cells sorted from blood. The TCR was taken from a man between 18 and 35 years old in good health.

CDR3 protein: CASSYGTDRAETQYF. CDR3 nucleotides: TGCGCCAGCAGCTACGGGACGGACAGGGCTGAGACCCAGTACTTC. This chain uses TRBV5-1 with TRBJ2-5; 8 positions match TRBD1. Germline CDR1 is SGHRS and CDR2 is YFSETQ. The CDR3 runs 15 residues. V was pared by 3 bases and J by 5 bases, with 9 bases of the junction left unmatched.